These 5 T cell receptor beta chains were sequenced from one sample in a study of cytomegalovirus exposure and HLA in healthy donors. Vbeta (60) and Jbeta (13) primers were used in the PCR. TCRdb's table, derived via immunoSEQ multiplex PCR, lists solely in-frame clones and lacks some. The sample contains roughly 120,000 clones, around 86% of which appear only once. The material sequenced was PBMCs. All receptors come from a woman aged 25 to 39 in good health and CMV-seronegative.

The gene calls are TRBV5-6 and TRBJ1-2, with D unclear. V shed 0 bases and J shed 7 bases, with 10 bases lying between them. The length of the CDR3 is 13 residues. Looked up from germline, CDR1 is SGHDT and CDR2 is YYEEEE. The CDR3: CASSLGQWSGYTF. The CDR3 nucleotides read TGTGCCAGCAGCTTGGGTCAGTGGTCTGGCTACACCTTC.

The genes are TRBV28 and TRBJ1-2; TRBD1 agrees at 12 bases. CDR1 is MDHEN, CDR2 SYDVKM, per germline. V shed 4 bases and J 2 bases; nucleotides not matched to a gene: 8. CDR3 length: 17 residues. The CDR3 sequence is CASSSPPGQGANYGYTF. In DNA form, the CDR3 reads TGTGCCAGCAGTTCCCCCCCGGGACAGGGGGCGAACTATGGCTACACCTTC.

The chain carries TRBV5-1 and TRBJ2-7; TRBD1 matches 7 bases. The CDR3 spans 14 residues. CDR1 SGHRS and CDR2 YFSETQ come from the germline V gene. V was clipped by 7 bases and J by 3 bases; unmatched bases: 10. In nucleotides, the CDR3 is TGCGCCAGCGCATCCGGGACAGATGACTACGAGCAGTACTTC. This gives the protein CASASGTDDYEQYF.

In its sample, this clone was seen a few times. The chain is built from TRBV6-5 and TRBJ2-2, with 7 bases aligning to TRBD2. The CDR3 totals 16 residues. Germline CDR1 reads MNHEY; CDR2 reads SVGAGI. V trimming: 0 bases; J trimming: 6 bases; junction bases outside the gene matches: 7. This CDR3 is CASSYSSGGGAGELFF. The CDR3 nucleotides read TGTGCCAGCAGTTACTCGAGTGGGGGAGGGGCCGGGGAGCTGTTTTTT.

The V gene is TRBV6-5, the J gene TRBJ2-7; 9 bases are a match to TRBD1. CDR1 and CDR2 (germline): MNHEY, SVGAGI. Unmatched junction bases numbered 8, after V lost 11 bases and J lost 3 bases. This CDR3 is 13 amino acids long. CDR3 sequence: CAVSRQGVYEQYF. The CDR3 bases are TGTGCCGTTTCCCGACAGGGGGTCTACGAGCAGTACTTC.